The source of this TCR beta chain is a study of Ad26.COV2.S vaccination and SARS-CoV-2 variants (dated by TCRdb to the early 2020s). For the study in its entirety: Vaccine-arm donors came from COV1001, a multicentre, randomized, double-blind, placebo-controlled phase I-IIa trial of Ad26.COV2.S in healthy adults. The TCR-sequenced set comprised approximately 32 samples: some 20 Ad26.COV2.S vaccine recipients, 5 placebo recipients and 8 SARS-CoV-2 convalescent individuals. Trial participants were randomized into five groups of five: low-dose or high-dose Ad26.COV2.S given once or twice, or placebo on both occasions. TCRbeta repertoire sequencing served as the tool for gauging how specific and how broad the SARS-CoV-2-reactive T cell receptors were following Ad26.COV2.S vaccination. Investigators did not know the trial group allocation while performing experiments and assessing outcomes. Dosing of Ad26.COV2.S was intramuscular, at either 5x10^10 or 1x10^11 viral particles, delivered as one shot or as two shots spaced 56 days apart.

According to the study, the label for this sample's treatment or condition signals: approximately 18 received Ad26.COV2.S at low or high dose, single or two shots; a few received placebo; per-sample allocation not given. Repertoires of vaccine and placebo recipients were sequenced from samples collected on day 63 after the first injection. Between 29 July and 7 August 2020, Cohort 1b enrolled 25 adults aged 18-55 years at one site in Boston, USA. Ad26.COV2.S consisted of a replication-incompetent adenovirus type 26 vector by which a prefusion-stabilized SARS-CoV-2 spike protein from the original Wuhan strain was expressed. The immunoSEQ Assay was the method used to sequence TCRbeta CDR3 regions. After extraction, genomic DNA underwent amplification by bias-controlled multiplex PCR, followed by high-throughput sequencing. In the paper's pipeline: To quantify the absolute abundance of each unique TCRbeta CDR3 region, sequences were collapsed and filtered. Usable DNA was measured by amplifying reference genes present in all nucleated cells, and TCRbeta template counts were normalized to that usable DNA to estimate T cell fraction. Repertoire TCRs were annotated as SARS-CoV-2-specific when V gene, CDR3 amino acid sequence and J gene were exactly matched to a known reactive TCR set. The reference SARS-CoV-2 TCR set was obtained from MIRA and was filtered for enrichment in COVID-19-positive ImmuneCODE repertoires, whereby public or cross-reactive TCRs were removed. Based on the MIRA antigens, annotated TCRs were further analysed at the level of specific ORF or position within ORF. Breadth was defined as the number of annotated unique rearrangements divided by the total number of unique productive rearrangements, and depth was defined as the summed frequency of the annotated unique rearrangements. Two-sided Wilcoxon rank-sum tests were applied when comparing TCR breadth between groups. TCRdb limited this immuneACCESS table to in-frame rearrangements with V and J called. A share of clones is missing; checked studies link under half to unresolved V genes, and the rest is unexplained. The V and J calls and the clone size are those of that table, but D and trimming were determined from the DNA. The sample contains around 310,000 clones, roughly 90% of them found a single time. 5.5% of the sample comes from the top ten.

The investigation overall reported the following: The authors noted that the TCR breadth and depth analyses may have underestimated total T cell responses. Vaccine and placebo recipients had similar non-spike TCR breadth, a finding consistent with the vaccine containing only spike. Ad26.COV2.S recipients had higher spike-specific TCR breadth than placebo recipients (P = 0.0014). After vaccination, spike-specific CD8+ and CD4+ T cell responses were reported to show substantial breadth. The study was not powered for comparison of responses between vaccine doses or regimens.

Based on the germline V gene (reference sequence), the CDR1 and CDR2 sequences are LNHDA and SQIVND. Spanning cysteine to phenylalanine, the CDR3 consists of 13 amino acids. CDR3 DNA is the only sequence kept; it has 39 bases, read in frame from the first base. The germline V end is reduced by 7 bases and the J end by 4 bases; junction bases left unmatched: 6. Concerning this clone itself: Its recognized antigen is unknown. Nothing much larger sits one base from this clone, and base qualities are not available.

The sample was peripheral blood, taken in a trial of Ad26.COV2.S vaccine versus placebo. The chain couples TRBV19 to TRBJ1-2; TRBD1 agrees with 7 junctional bases. The TCR originated in a person between 18 and 65 years old who received the Ad26.COV2.S COVID-19 vaccine or a placebo. The DNA sequence is TGTGCCAGTACCGAGGGACAGAGCTATGGCTACACCTTC. This sequence encodes CASTEGQSYGYTF.